This entry lists 2 T cell receptor beta chains sequenced from one sample in a study of shared clonotypes between healthy human individuals. Profiled with immunoSEQ multiplex PCR; TCRdb holds only in-frame clones, not every one. This table has 110,000 or so clones, about 67% appearing once. The sequencing input was memory CD8+ T cells sorted from blood. Subset denoted: CD45RO+ cells pooled with CCR7-negative TemRA cells. These receptors all come from a woman aged 25 to 39 in good health.

This chain uses TRBV5-4 with TRBJ2-3, with 9 bases lining up with TRBD2. The CDR3 sequence is 16 residues long. CDR1 is SGHNT and CDR2 is YYREEE in the germline V gene (reference sequence). Trimming at V came to 4 bases and at J to 4 bases, leaving 10 bases not matched to a gene. The CDR3 DNA reads TGTGCCAGCAGCCAGGAGGGCGGGAGGGGAGCAGATACGCAGTATTTT. It yields the protein CASSQEGGRGADTQYF.

The gene calls are TRBV29-1 and TRBJ2-7, with D maybe TRBD1 (5 bases). Trimming pared 0 bases from V and 4 bases from J, leaving 7 bases between. Germline loops: CDR1 SQVTM, CDR2 ANQGSEA. There are 12 residues in the CDR3. The CDR3 DNA reads as TGCAGCGTTGAAGATCAGGGTTACGAGCAGTACTTC. Translating gives CSVEDQGYEQYF.